The following is a T cell receptor beta chain sequence with its context. These data originate in a study of blood T cell repertoires in COVID-19. Study at large: COVID-19 samples, acute and convalescent, were from the United States, Italy and Spain.

Profiling relied on immunoSEQ multiplex PCR, and the TCRdb table lists in-frame clones only, not all of them. Of 130,000 to 150,000 clones in the sample, roughly 85% are singletons; the top ten hold approximately 8%. The CDR3 has 15 residues. V was trimmed by 6 bases and J by 1 base, leaving 15 bases between them. Per germline, CDR1 MGHDK and CDR2 SYGVNS. The chain combines TRBV25-1 with TRBJ1-1; tentatively, D is TRBD1 (6 bases). The sequencing input was peripheral blood. The TCR sequence derives from a woman aged 60-70 years with COVID-19, enrolled during active disease. This CDR3 is CASSPAGGQNTEAFF. The CDR3 nucleotides are TGTGCCAGCAGCCCCGCTGGGGGCCAGAACACTGAAGCTTTCTTT. Based on the CDR3 plus reference TRBV25-1 and TRBJ1-1, the full variable domain is EADIYQTPRYLVIGTGKKITLECSQTMGHDKMYWYQQDPGMELHLIHYSYGVNSTEKGDLSSESTVSRIRTEHFPLTLESARPSHTSQYLCASSPAGGQNTEAFFGQGTRLTVV.